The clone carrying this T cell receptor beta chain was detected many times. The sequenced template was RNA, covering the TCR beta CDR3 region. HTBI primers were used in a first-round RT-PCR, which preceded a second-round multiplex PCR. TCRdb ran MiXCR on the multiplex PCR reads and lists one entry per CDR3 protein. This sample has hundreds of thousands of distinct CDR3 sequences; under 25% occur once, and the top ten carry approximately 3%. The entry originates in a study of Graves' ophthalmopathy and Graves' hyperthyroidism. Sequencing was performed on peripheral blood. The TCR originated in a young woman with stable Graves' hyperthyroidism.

This chain's CDR3 is CASSGWTVMNTEAFF. The DNA of the CDR3 is TGTGCCAGCAGTGGCTGGACAGTAATGAACACTGAAGCTTTCTTT. J is TRBJ1-1 and V is TRBV6-1; D possibly corresponds to TRBD1 (6 bases). Germline V gene lookup returns CDR1 MNHNS and CDR2 SASEGT. V lost 4 bases to trimming and J lost 0 bases, with 12 bases between them. CDR3 size: 15 residues.